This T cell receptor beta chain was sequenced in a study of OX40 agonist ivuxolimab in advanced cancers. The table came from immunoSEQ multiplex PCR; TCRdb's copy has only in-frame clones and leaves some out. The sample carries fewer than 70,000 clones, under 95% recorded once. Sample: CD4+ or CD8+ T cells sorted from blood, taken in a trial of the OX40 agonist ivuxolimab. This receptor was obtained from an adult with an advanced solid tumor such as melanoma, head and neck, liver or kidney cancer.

The CDR3 sequence: CSVSSGTSGYNEQFF. The DNA for the CDR3 is TGCAGCGTCTCCTCCGGGACTAGCGGGTACAATGAGCAGTTCTTC. V is TRBV29-1 and J is TRBJ2-1, with 12 bases identical to TRBD2. V lost 6 bases to trimming and J lost 4 bases; unmatched junction nucleotides: 7. Germline lookup yields CDR1 SQVTM and CDR2 ANQGSEA. The CDR3 is made up of 15 amino acids.